This T cell receptor (beta chain) was retrieved from a study of T cell responses to AZD1222 COVID-19 vaccine. Findings and limits, study-wide: There were mostly white British donors and more females than males, and clonal diversity was possibly underestimated.

Second doses at about 4 or about 12 weeks were pooled. Regarding this clone: Its antigen is unknown.

TCRdb's copy holds only in-frame clones and misses some; the assay was immunoSEQ multiplex PCR. The table records over 100,000 clones, about 90% of them present only once. Germline loops: CDR1 DFQATT, CDR2 SNEGSKA (reference sequence). The CDR3 length is 11 residues. V was shortened by 5 bases and J by 9 bases, with 13 bases between the two germline ends. The sequence was obtained from an adult who received the AZD1222 COVID-19 vaccine. The sequenced sample was peripheral blood, obtained 28 days after the second AZD1222 dose. The chain joins TRBV20-1 to TRBJ2-5; perhaps TRBD2 as D (6 bases). The CDR3 loop is CSASSREAQYF. DNA for the CDR3: TGCAGTGCTTCTAGTAGGGAGGCCCAGTACTTC.